This T cell receptor (beta chain) was sequenced in a study of T-cell reconstitution after alpha-beta-depleted transplantation in children. This clonotype was seen only a few times. Antigen unknown. CDR3 size: 17 residues. CDR1 is LGHNA and CDR2 is YNFKEQ in the germline V gene. V dropped 3 bases and J dropped 2; count of bases not matched to a gene: 9. Regarding the study as a whole: At day 60, the high TCRbeta diversity found in some patients originated from recipient T cells and thymic progenitors that had survived.

This sample's TCRbeta library carried unique molecular identifier barcodes. TCRdb analysed the PCR reads with MiXCR anew, one entry per CDR3 protein. Among hundreds of thousands of distinct CDR3 sequences listed, roughly 13% were seen once. Source: PBMCs, taken before TCRalphabeta/CD19-depleted stem cell transplant. This chain links TRBV4-2 with TRBJ2-2; 7 positions agree with TRBD2. The TCR was taken from a girl aged 2-10 years with congenital amegakaryocytic thrombocytopenia, due to receive a stem cell transplant. The chain's CDR3 is CASSHPDAGVNTGELFF. The CDR3 nucleotides are TGTGCCAGCAGCCACCCTGATGCGGGAGTAAACACCGGGGAGCTGTTTTTT.